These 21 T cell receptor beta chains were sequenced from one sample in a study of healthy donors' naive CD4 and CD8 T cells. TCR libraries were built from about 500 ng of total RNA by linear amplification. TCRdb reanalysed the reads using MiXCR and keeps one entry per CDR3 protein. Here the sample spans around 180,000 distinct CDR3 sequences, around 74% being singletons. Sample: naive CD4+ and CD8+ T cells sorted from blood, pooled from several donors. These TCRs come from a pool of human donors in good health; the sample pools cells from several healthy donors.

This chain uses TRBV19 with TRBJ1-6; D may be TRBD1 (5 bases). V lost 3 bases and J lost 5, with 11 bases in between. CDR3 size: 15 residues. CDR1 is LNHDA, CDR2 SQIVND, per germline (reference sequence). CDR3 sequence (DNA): TGTGCCAGTAGTATGGGGCAGCCTAATAATTCACCCCTCCACTTT. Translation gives CASSMGQPNNSPLHF.

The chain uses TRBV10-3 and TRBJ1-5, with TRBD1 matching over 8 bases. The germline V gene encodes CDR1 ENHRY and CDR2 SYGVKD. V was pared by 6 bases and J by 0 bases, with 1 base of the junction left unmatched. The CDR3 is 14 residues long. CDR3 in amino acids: CAIRTGASNQPQHF. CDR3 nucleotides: TGTGCCATCAGGACAGGGGCTAGCAATCAGCCCCAGCATTTT.

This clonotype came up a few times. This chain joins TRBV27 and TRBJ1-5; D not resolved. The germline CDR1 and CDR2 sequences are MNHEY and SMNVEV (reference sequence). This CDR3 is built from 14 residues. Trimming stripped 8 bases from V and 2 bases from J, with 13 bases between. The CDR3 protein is CASGREFGNQPQHF. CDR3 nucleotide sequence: TGTGCCAGCGGACGCGAGTTTGGCAATCAGCCCCAGCATTTT.

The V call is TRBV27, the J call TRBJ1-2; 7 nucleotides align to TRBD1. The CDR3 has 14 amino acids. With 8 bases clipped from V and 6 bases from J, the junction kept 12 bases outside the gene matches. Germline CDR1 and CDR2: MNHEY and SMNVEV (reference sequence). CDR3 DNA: TGTGCCAGCGGACCACAGGGGAGGATCGATGGCTACACCTTC. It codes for CASGPQGRIDGYTF.

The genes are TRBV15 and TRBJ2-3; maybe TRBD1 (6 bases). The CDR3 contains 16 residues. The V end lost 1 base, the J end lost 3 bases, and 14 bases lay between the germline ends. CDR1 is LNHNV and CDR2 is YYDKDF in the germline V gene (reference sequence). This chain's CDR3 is CATSRVRGAGTDTQYF. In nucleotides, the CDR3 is TGTGCCACCAGCAGAGTCAGGGGCGCTGGAACAGATACGCAGTATTTT.

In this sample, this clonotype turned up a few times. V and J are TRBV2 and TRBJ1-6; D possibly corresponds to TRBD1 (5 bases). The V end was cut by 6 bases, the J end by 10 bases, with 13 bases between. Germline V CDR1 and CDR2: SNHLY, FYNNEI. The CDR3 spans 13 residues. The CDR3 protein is CASSSSGRSPLHF. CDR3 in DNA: TGTGCCAGCAGCTCTTCAGGGAGGTCACCCCTCCACTTT.

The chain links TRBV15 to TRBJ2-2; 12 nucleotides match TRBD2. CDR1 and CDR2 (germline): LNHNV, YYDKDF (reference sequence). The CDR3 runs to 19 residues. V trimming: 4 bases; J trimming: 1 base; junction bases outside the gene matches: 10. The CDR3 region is CATSIPGTSGPKNTGELFF. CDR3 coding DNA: TGTGCCACCAGCATCCCCGGGACTAGCGGGCCGAAGAACACCGGGGAGCTGTTTTTT.

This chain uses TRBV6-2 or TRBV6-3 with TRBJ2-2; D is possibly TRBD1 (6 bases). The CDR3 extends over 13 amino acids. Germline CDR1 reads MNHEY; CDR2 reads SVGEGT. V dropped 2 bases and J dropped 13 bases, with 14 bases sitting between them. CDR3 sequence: CASSYAPGQRLFF. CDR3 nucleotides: TGTGCCAGCAGTTACGCCCCGGGACAAAGGCTGTTTTTT.

This chain's CDR3 is CSARQVGNEQFF. The CDR3 DNA is TGCAGTGCCCGACAGGTCGGGAATGAGCAGTTCTTC. The chain recombines TRBV20-1 with TRBJ2-1; D perhaps matches TRBD1 (6 bases). The V end was cut by 6 bases, the J end by 7 bases, with 13 bases between. Per the germline V gene, CDR1 is DFQATT and CDR2 is SNEGSKA (reference sequence). This CDR3 comprises 12 residues.

The CDR3 DNA follows: TGTGCCAGCAGTGCCTCCGGGACCGGGACATACGAGCAGTACGTC. This codes for CASSASGTGTYEQYV. The rearrangement uses TRBV6-1 and TRBJ2-7; D may be TRBD1 (6 bases). Germline CDR1 reads MNHNS; CDR2 reads SASEGT. The V gene lost 4 bases and the J gene lost 4 bases, with 17 bases spanning the gap. This CDR3 is built from 15 residues.

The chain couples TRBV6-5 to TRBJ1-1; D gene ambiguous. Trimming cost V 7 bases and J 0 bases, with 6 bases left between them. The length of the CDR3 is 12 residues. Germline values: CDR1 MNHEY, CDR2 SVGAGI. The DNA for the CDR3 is TGTGCCAGCACGGGCATGAACACTGAAGCTTTCTTT. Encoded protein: CASTGMNTEAFF.

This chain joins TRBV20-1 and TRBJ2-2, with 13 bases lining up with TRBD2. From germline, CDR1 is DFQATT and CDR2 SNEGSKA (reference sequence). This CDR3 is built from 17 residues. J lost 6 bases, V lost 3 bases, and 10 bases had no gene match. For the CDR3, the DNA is TGCAGTGCTAGCCCAAGTCGACTAGCGGGAGGCGCCGGGGAGCTGTTTTTT. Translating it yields CSASPSRLAGGAGELFF.

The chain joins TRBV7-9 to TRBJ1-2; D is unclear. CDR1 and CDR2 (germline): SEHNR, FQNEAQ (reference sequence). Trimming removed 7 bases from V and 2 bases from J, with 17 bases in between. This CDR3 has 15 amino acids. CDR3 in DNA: TGTGCCAGCACCCAGGTGGCTGCACGAAACTATGGCTACACCTTC. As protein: CASTQVAARNYGYTF.

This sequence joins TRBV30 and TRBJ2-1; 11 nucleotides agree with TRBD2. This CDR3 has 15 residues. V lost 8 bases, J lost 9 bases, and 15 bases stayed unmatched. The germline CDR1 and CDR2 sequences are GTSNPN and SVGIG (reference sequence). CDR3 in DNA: TGTGCCGGTAGCGGGAGGGCCGACTCGTTGATTGAGCAGTTCTTC. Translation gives CAGSGRADSLIEQFF.

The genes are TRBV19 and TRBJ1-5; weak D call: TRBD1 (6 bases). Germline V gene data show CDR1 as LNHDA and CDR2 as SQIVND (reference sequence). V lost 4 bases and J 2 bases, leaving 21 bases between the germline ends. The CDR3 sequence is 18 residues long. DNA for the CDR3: TGTGCCAGTAGTACTCACATAACACAGGGTAGGGGCAATCAGCCCCAGCATTTT. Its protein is CASSTHITQGRGNQPQHF.

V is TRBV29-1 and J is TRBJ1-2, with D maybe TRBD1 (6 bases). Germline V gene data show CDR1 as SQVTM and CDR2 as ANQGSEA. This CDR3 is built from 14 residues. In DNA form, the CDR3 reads TGCAACACATTATTGGACAGCCACATCTATGGCTACACCTTC. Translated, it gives CNTLLDSHIYGYTF.

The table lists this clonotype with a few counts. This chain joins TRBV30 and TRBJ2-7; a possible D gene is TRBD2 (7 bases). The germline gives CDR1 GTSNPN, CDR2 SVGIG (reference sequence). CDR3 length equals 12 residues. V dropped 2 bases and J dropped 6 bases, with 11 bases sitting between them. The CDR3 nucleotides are TGTGCCTGGAGTTCCGCGGGGGCCGAGCAGTACTTC. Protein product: CAWSSAGAEQYF.

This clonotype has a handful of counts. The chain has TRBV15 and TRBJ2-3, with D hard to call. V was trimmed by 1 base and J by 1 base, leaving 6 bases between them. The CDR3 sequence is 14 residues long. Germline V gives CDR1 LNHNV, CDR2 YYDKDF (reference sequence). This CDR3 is CATSRGPGTDTQYF. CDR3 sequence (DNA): TGTGCCACCAGCAGAGGCCCGGGCACAGATACGCAGTATTTT.

The DNA for the CDR3 is TGCAGTGCTAGTAATCCCAGCGGGAGAGCATTTGATACGCAGTATTTT. It encodes CSASNPSGRAFDTQYF. V is TRBV20-1 and J is TRBJ2-3, with 8 bases matching TRBD2. CDR1 is DFQATT and CDR2 is SNEGSKA in the germline V gene (reference sequence). The CDR3 loop spans 16 amino acids. With V trimmed by 3 bases and J by 6 bases, 14 bases remained unmatched.

The CDR3 loop reads CSARASGDETQYF. The CDR3 DNA is TGCAGCGCCCGGGCCTCCGGGGACGAGACCCAGTACTTC. J is TRBJ2-5 and V is TRBV29-1; either TRBD1 or TRBD2 may supply D (5 bases each). Germline V gives CDR1 SQVTM, CDR2 ANQGSEA. CDR3 length: 13 amino acids. V was clipped by 7 bases and J by 5 bases, with 17 bases between them.

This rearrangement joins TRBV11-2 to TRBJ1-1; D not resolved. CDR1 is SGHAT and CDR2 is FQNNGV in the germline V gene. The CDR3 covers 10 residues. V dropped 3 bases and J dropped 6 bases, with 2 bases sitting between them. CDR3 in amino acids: CASSFSEAFF. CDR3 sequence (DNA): TGTGCCAGCAGCTTCTCTGAAGCTTTCTTT. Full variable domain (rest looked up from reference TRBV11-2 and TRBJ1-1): EAGVAQSPRYKIIEKRQSVAFWCNPISGHATLYWYQQILGQGPKLLIQFQNNGVVDDSQLPKDRFSAERLKGVDSTLKIQPAKLEDSAVYLCASSFSEAFFGQGTRLTVV.